This T cell receptor (beta chain) was sequenced in a study of control samples from healthy donors and cancer patients. TCRdb's copy holds only in-frame clones and misses some; the assay was immunoSEQ multiplex PCR. The repertoire consists of 150,000 to 200,000 clones, with 75% to 95% occurring once and the leading ten covering around 2%. This clone was seen a handful of times. Trimming pared 1 base from V and 6 bases from J, leaving 15 bases between. Germline assignment: CDR1 LGHNA and CDR2 YNFKEQ. CDR3 size: 15 residues. The clonotype originates from a woman in her thirties or forties in good health. The chain joins TRBV4-2 to TRBJ1-2, with a weak D call TRBD1 (5 bases). Sequenced material: blood. In DNA, the CDR3 is TGTGCCAGCAGCCAAGTGGGGGAAACGAGGGATGGCTACACCTTC. This sequence encodes CASSQVGETRDGYTF.